The rows below give T cell receptor beta chains drawn from one sample of a study of shared clonotypes between healthy human individuals. Sequencing was performed with immunoSEQ multiplex PCR; in TCRdb, only in-frame clones are kept and a portion is missing. The data hold about 2.1 million clones, with just over 90% observed a single time. The material sequenced was naive CD8+ T cells from PBMCs. The receptors were gathered from a man between 18 and 35 years old in good health. Some clones in this sample may be carry-over from other donors' samples. CDR3s include the opening cysteine and the closing phenylalanine or tryptophan. A D gene is named only where the DNA matches it firmly. Expanded clones get a size class; other rows say once, few or many, or leave the size out.

>TRBV28|once|TRBD2|TRBJ2-5
CASRLAGEGIEETQYF
TGTGCCAGCAGACTAGCGGGAGAAGGCATCGAAGAGACCCAGTACTTC
>TRBV27|-|-|TRBJ1-2
CASNPRAGDYGYTF
TGTGCCAGTAATCCCCGGGCGGGAGACTATGGCTACACCTTC
>TRBV5-1|once|-|TRBJ1-2
CASSWSGPINYGYTF
TGCGCCAGCAGCTGGAGCGGACCTATCAACTATGGCTACACCTTC
>TRBV5-6|-|-|TRBJ1-2
CASSAVRGVNYGYTF
TGTGCCAGCAGCGCGGTGCGGGGGGTCAACTATGGCTACACCTTC
>TRBV9|-|-|TRBJ1-2
CASTRAYGYTF
TGTGCCAGCACGAGGGCTTATGGCTACACCTTC
>TRBV6-5|-|-|TRBJ2-7
CASSSPHADYEQYF
TGTGCCAGCAGCTCCCCCCACGCAGACTACGAGCAGTACTTC
>TRBV14|-|TRBD2|TRBJ2-1
CASSQELAGYNEQFF
TGTGCCAGCAGCCAAGAACTAGCGGGCTACAATGAGCAGTTCTTC
>TRBV5-1|once|-|TRBJ2-7
CASSLAWGLTTTEQYF
TGCGCCAGCAGCTTGGCCTGGGGACTGACGACGACCGAGCAGTACTTC
>TRBV11-2|-|-|TRBJ2-7
CASSLEYRASYEQYF
TGTGCCAGCAGCTTAGAATACAGGGCTTCCTACGAGCAGTACTTC
>TRBV9|-|-|TRBJ2-3
CASSVGAGRLTDTQYF
TGTGCCAGCAGCGTAGGTGCAGGCCGCCTCACAGATACGCAGTATTTT
>TRBV5-1|-|TRBD2|TRBJ2-2
CASADAAGGPLTGELFF
TGCGCCTCAGCTGATGCAGCGGGAGGGCCGTTGACCGGGGAGCTGTTTTTT
>TRBV7-9|-|-|TRBJ2-7
CASSLPGNEQYF
TGTGCCAGCAGCTTACCAGGGAACGAGCAGTACTTC
>TRBV7-9|-|-|TRBJ2-5
CASSLDTYQETQYF
TGTGCCAGCAGCTTAGACACATACCAAGAGACCCAGTACTTC
>TRBV5-1|-|-|TRBJ2-7
CASSFRDSYEQYF
TGCGCCAGCAGCTTTAGGGATAGCTACGAGCAGTACTTC
>TRBV7-2|once|-|TRBJ1-2
CASSQTPGGNYGYTF
TGTGCCAGCAGCCAAACTCCGGGGGGGAACTATGGCTACACCTTC
>TRBV29-1|-|-|TRBJ2-3
CSVERGASRADTQYF
TGCAGCGTTGAAAGGGGGGCATCGCGGGCAGATACGCAGTATTTT